This T cell receptor beta chain was observed in a study of beta chain features in type 1 diabetes. This clone was found a few times. Expressed TCRB transcripts were sequenced because the isolated RNA had all been reverse transcribed beforehand. The repertoire was sequenced with immunoSEQ multiplex PCR; TCRdb's copy has only in-frame clones and lacks some. The sample has 150,000 or so clones, around 10% seen once; the top ten hold approximately 2%. The receptor was derived from a man between 18 and 29 years old in good health. Specimen: central memory CD4+ T cells from blood.

CDR3 in amino acids: CASSLGPGTDTQYF. The CDR3 nucleotides read TGCGCCAGCAGCTTGGGTCCAGGCACAGATACGCAGTATTTT. The chain links TRBV5-1 to TRBJ2-3; D not certain. The ends were cut back, 0 bases at V and 1 base at J, with 6 bases in the middle. Germline V lookup: CDR1 SGHRS, CDR2 YFSETQ. This CDR3 is 14 amino acids long.